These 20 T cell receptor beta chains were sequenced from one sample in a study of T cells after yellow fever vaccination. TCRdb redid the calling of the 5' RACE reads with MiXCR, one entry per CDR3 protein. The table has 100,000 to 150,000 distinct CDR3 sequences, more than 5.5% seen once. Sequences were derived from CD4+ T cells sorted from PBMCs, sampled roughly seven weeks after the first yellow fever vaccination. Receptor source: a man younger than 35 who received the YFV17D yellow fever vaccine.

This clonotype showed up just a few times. CDR3 region: CASSLQGANTGELFF. The CDR3, as DNA: TGCGCCAGCAGCTTACAGGGGGCAAACACCGGGGAGCTGTTTTTT. V usage is TRBV5-1 and J usage is TRBJ2-2, with 9 nucleotides matching TRBD1. The germline gives CDR1 SGHRS, CDR2 YFSETQ. CDR3 size: 15 residues. After removal of 2 bases from V and 2 bases from J, the junction contained 1 base not matched to a gene.

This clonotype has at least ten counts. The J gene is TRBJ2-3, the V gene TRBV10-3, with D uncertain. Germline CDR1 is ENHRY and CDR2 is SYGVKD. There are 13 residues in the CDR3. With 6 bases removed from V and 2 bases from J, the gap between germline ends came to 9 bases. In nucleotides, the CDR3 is TGTGCCATCAGAAAACACGACACAGATACGCAGTATTTT. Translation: CAIRKHDTDTQYF.

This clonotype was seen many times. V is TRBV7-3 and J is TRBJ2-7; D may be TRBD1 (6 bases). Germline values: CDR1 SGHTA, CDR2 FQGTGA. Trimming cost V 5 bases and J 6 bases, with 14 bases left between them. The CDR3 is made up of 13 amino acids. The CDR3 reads CASSVAGDSEQYF. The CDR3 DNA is TGTGCCAGCAGCGTAGCAGGGGATAGCGAGCAGTACTTC.

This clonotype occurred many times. The CDR3, as DNA: TGTGCCAGCAGCTTCCGCGTCAGCTCCTACGAGCAGTACGTC. It translates to CASSFRVSSYEQYV. This chain links TRBV7-2 with TRBJ2-7; no clear D. This CDR3 region has 14 residues. V lost 3 bases to trimming and J lost 0 bases, with 9 bases between them. CDR1 and CDR2 from the germline V gene are SGHTA and FQGNSA.

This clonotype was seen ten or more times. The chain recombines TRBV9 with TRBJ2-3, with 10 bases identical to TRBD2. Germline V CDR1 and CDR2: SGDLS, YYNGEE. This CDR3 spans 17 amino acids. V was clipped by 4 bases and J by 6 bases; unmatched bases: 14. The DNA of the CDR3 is TGTGCCAGCAGCCGCGGAGGAGCGGGGGGGCCGACGGATACGCAGTATTTT. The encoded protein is CASSRGGAGGPTDTQYF.

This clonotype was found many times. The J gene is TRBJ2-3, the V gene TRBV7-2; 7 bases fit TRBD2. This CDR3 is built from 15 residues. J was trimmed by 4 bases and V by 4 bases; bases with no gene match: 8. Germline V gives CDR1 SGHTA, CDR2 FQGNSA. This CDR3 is CASSSRTSRPDTQYF. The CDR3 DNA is TGTGCCAGCAGCTCTAGGACTAGTCGTCCAGATACGCAGTATTTT.

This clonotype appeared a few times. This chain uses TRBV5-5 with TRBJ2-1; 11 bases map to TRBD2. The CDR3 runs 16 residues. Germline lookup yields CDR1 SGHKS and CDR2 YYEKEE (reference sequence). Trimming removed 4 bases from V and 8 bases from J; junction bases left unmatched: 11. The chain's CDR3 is CASSRFSGGGVDEQFF. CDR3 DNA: TGTGCCAGCAGCCGATTTAGCGGGGGGGGGGTAGATGAGCAGTTCTTC. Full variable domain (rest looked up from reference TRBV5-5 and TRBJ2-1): DAGVTQSPTHLIKTRGQQVTLRCSPISGHKSVSWYQQVLGQGPQFIFQYYEKEERGRGNFPDRFSARQFPNYSSELNVNALLLGDSALYLCASSRFSGGGVDEQFFGPGTRLTVL.

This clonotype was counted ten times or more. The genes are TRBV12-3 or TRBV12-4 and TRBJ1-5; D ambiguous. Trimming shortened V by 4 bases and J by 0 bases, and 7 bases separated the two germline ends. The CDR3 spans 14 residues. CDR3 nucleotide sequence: TGTGCCAGCAGTTCCATGGGTAGCAATCAGCCCCAGCATTTT. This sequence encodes CASSSMGSNQPQHF.

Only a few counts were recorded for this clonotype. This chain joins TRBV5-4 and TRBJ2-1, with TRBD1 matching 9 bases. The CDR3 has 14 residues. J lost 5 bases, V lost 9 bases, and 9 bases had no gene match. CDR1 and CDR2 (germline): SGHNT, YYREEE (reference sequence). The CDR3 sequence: CATEQGARNNEQFF. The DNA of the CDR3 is TGTGCCACCGAACAGGGGGCCCGTAACAATGAGCAGTTCTTC.

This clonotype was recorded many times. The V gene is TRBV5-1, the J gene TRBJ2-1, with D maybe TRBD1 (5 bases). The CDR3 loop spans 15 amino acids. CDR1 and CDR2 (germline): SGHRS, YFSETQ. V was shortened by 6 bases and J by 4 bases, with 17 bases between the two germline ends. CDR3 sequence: CASTQGTVIYNEQFF. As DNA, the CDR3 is TGCGCCAGCACCCAGGGCACGGTGATTTACAATGAGCAGTTCTTC.

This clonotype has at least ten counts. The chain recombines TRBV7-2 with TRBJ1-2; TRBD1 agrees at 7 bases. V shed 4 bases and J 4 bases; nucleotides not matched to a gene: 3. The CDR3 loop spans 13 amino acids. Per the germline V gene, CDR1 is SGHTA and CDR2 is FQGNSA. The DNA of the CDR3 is TGTGCCAGCAGCTCAGGGGGTGGCTATGGCTACACCTTC. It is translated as CASSSGGGYGYTF.

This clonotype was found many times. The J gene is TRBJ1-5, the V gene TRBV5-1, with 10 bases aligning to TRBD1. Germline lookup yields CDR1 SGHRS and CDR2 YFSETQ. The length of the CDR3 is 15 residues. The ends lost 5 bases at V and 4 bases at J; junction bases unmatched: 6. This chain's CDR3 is CASREGTGENQPQHF. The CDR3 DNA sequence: TGCGCCAGCAGAGAGGGGACAGGGGAAAATCAGCCCCAGCATTTT.

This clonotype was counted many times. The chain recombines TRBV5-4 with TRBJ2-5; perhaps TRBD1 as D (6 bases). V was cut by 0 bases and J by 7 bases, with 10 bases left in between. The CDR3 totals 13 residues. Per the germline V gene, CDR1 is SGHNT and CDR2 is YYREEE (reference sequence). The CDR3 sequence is CASSLVQGRTQYF. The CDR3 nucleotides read TGTGCCAGCAGCTTGGTGCAGGGGAGGACCCAGTACTTC. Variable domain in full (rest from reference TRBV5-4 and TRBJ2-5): ETGVTQSPTHLIKTRGQQVTLRCSSQSGHNTVSWYQQALGQGPQFIFQYYREEENGRGNFPPRFSGLQFPNYSSELNVNALELDDSALYLCASSLVQGRTQYFGPGTRLLVL.

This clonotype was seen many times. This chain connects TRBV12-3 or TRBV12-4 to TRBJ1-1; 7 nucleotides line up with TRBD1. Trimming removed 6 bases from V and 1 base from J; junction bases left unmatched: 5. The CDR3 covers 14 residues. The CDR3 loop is CASSPQGSNTEAFF. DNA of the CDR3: TGTGCCAGCAGCCCACAGGGGTCGAACACTGAAGCTTTCTTT.

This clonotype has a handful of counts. The DNA of the CDR3 is TGTGCCAGCAGCCAAGAACGAGGGGGACAGTACCAAGAGACCCAGTACTTC. Translating it yields CASSQERGGQYQETQYF. The chain recombines TRBV4-2 with TRBJ2-5; 7 bases fit TRBD1. This CDR3 has 17 amino acids. CDR1 and CDR2 (germline): LGHNA, YNFKEQ. J was trimmed by 0 bases and V by 0 bases; bases with no gene match: 7.

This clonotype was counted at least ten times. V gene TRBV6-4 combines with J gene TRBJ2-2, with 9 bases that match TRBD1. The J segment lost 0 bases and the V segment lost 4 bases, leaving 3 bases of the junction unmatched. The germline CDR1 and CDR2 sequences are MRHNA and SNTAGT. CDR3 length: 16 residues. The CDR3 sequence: CASSGRQGANTGELFF. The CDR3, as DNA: TGTGCCAGCAGTGGGAGACAGGGGGCGAACACCGGGGAGCTGTTTTTT.

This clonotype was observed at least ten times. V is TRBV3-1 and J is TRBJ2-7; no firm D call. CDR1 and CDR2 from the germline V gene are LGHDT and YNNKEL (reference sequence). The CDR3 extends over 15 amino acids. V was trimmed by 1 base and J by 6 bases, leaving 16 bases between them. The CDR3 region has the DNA TGTGCCAGCAGCCAAGGGTGGGCCCCGCCCGTCGAGCAGTACGTC. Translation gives CASSQGWAPPVEQYV.

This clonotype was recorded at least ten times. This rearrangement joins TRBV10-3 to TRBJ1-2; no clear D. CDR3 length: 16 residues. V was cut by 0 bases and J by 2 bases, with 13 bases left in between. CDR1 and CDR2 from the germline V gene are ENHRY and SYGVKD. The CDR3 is CAISESPAEVNYGYTF. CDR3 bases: TGTGCCATCAGTGAGTCGCCGGCAGAGGTCAACTATGGCTACACCTTC.

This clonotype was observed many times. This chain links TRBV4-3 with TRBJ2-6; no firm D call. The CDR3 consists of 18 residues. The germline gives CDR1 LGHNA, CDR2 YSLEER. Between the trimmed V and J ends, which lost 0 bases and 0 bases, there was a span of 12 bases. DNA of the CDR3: TGCGCCAGCAGCCAAGATCGTGCATTCGGCTCTGGGGCCAACGTCCTGACTTTC. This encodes CASSQDRAFGSGANVLTF.

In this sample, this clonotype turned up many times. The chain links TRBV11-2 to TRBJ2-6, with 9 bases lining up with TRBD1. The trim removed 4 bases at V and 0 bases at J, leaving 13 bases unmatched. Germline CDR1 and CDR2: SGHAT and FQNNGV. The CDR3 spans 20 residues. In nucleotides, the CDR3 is TGTGCCAGCAGCTCCCTGCGGGACAGGGATAATATCTCTGGGGCCAACGTCCTGACTTTC. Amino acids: CASSSLRDRDNISGANVLTF.